This paragraph covers one T cell receptor beta chain sequence. The repertoire was sequenced with immunoSEQ multiplex PCR; TCRdb's copy has only in-frame clones and lacks some. Of 90,000 to 100,000 clones in the sample, 79% were seen once. The record originates from a study of control samples from healthy donors and cancer patients. Germline V gene data show CDR1 as LNHDA and CDR2 as SQIVND (reference sequence). J lost 2 bases, V lost 10 bases, and 11 bases had no gene match. The CDR3 totals 17 residues. This sequence was found in a woman aged 25 to 39 in good health. This chain connects TRBV19 to TRBJ2-7, with 16 bases that match TRBD2. Sample: blood. DNA of the CDR3: TGTGCCACTTCACCCGGGACTAGCGGGGGGGCGGCCTACGAGCAGTACTTC. Translated: CATSPGTSGGAAYEQYF.